The clone carrying this TCR beta chain was seen only once. This sample's treatment: randomized to nivolumab then ipilimumab (arm A) or the reverse (arm B). Trimming cost V 0 bases and J 8 bases, with 11 bases left between them. CDR3 size: 13 residues. CDR1 is MNHEY and CDR2 is SMNVEV in the germline V gene (reference sequence). This table comes from immunoSEQ multiplex PCR, and its TCRdb copy is limited to in-frame clones, with some not included. There are 12,000 to 15,000 clones in the sample; around 72% occur only once, and approximately 32% lies in the top ten. This specimen belongs to a study of sequential checkpoint blockade in melanoma.

This receptor was identified in a human donor with melanoma. The chain carries TRBV27 and TRBJ2-7; no clear D gene. The sequences come from CD8+ T cells sorted from blood (inferred from file names), collected from a patient given nivolumab and ipilimumab in sequence. This CDR3 is CASSLSSLSKQYF. The DNA of the CDR3 is TGTGCCAGCAGTTTATCGTCCCTCTCTAAGCAGTACTTC.